The source of this T cell receptor beta chain is a study of CD8+CD57+ T cells in acquired aplastic anemia. Whole-study context: Sorted CD4+ and CD8+ cell DNA averaged approximately 3.4 ug.

This clonotype came up once. Its antigen is unidentified. Sequencing involved patients with CD8+CD57+ cell expansion previously shown by flow cytometry. None of the patients had been given any therapy when their blood was sampled. Notes on the study in general: Any difference that existed in CD8+ Simpson's diversity between patients and controls was not significant. Some 30 shared CD8+ CDR3s appeared highly expressed within patients' immunodominant clones.

The germline V gene has CDR1 MRHNA and CDR2 SNTAGT. V was pared by 2 bases and J by 7 bases, with 11 bases between. The CDR3 has 14 amino acids. TCR beta VDJ and CDR3 profiling used genomic DNA as template. TCRdb processed the reads anew with MiXCR; each CDR3 protein has one entry. The data hold fewer than 250,000 distinct CDR3 sequences, with 40% to 50% observed a single time. The V and J genes are TRBV6-4 and TRBJ2-2, with a tentative D call TRBD2 (6 bases). The source material was sorted CD4+, CD8+, or CD8+CD57+ T cells (not recorded which) from PBMCs. This TCR was recovered from a human donor with aplastic anemia. For the CDR3, the DNA is TGTGCCAGCAGTGACCGCGGGACGGACGGGGAGCTGTTTTTT. Amino acids: CASSDRGTDGELFF.